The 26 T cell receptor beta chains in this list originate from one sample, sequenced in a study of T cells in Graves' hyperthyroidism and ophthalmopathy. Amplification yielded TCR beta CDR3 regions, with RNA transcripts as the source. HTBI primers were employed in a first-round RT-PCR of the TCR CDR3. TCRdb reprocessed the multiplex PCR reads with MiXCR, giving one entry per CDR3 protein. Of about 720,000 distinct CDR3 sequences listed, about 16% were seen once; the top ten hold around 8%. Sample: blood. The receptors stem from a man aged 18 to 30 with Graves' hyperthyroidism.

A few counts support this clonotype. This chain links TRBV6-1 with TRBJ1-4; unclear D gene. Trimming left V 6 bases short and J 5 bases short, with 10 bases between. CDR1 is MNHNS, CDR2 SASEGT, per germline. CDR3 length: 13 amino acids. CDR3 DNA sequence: TGTGCCAGCAGAATGTGGGCAAATGAAAAACTGTTTTTT. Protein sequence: CASRMWANEKLFF.

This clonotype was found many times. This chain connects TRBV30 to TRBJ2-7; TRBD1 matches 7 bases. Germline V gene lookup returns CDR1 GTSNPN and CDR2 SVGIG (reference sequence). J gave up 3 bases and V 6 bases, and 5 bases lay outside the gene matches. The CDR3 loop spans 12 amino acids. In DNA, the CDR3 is TGTGCCTGTCCGGGACAGAACTACGAGCAGTACTTC. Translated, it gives CACPGQNYEQYF.

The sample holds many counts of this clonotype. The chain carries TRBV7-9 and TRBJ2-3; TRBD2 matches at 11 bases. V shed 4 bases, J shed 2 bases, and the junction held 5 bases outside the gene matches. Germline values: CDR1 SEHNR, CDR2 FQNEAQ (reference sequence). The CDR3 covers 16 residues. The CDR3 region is CASSSVTSGATDTQYF. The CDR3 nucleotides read TGTGCCAGCAGCTCGGTGACTAGCGGGGCCACAGATACGCAGTATTTT. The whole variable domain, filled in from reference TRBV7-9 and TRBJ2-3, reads DTGVSQNPRHKITKRGQNVTFRCDPISEHNRLYWYRQTLGQGPEFLTYFQNEAQLEKSRLLSDRFSAERPKGSFSTLEIQRTEQGDSAMYLCASSSVTSGATDTQYFGPGTRLTVL.

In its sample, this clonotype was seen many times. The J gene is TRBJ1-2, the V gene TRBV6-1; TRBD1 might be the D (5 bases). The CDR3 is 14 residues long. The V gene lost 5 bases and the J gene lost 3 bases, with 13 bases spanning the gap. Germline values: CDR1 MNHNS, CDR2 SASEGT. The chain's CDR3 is CASSYPTAHYGYTF. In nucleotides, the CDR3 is TGTGCCAGCAGTTATCCGACAGCGCACTATGGCTACACCTTC.

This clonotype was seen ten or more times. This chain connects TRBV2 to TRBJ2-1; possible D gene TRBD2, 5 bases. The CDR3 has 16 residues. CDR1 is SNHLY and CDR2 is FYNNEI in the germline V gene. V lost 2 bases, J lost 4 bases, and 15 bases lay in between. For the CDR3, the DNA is TGTGCCAGCAGTGAAATTGTGAGCGGACGGTACAATGAGCAGTTCTTC. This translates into CASSEIVSGRYNEQFF.

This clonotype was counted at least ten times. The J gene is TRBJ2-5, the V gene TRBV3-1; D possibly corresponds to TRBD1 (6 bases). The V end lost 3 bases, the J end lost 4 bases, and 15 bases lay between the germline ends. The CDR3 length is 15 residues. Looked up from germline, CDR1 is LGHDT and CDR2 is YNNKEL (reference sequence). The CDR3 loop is CASSQNRGGVETQYF. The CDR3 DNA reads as TGTGCCAGCAGCCAGAACAGAGGGGGAGTAGAGACCCAGTACTTC.

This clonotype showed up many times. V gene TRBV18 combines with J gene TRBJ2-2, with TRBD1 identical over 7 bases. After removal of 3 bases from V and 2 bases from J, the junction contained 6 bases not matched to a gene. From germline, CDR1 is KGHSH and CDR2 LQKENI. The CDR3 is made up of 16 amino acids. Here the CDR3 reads CASSPYRTGNTGELFF. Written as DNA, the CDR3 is TGTGCCAGCTCACCGTACAGGACAGGAAACACCGGGGAGCTGTTTTTT.

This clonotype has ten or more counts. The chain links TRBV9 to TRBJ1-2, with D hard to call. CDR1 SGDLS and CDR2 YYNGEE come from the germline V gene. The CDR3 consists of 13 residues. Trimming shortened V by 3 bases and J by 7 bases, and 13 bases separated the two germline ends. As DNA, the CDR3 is TGTGCCAGCAGCGCAACCCACTCGAGTGGCTACACCTTC. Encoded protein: CASSATHSSGYTF.

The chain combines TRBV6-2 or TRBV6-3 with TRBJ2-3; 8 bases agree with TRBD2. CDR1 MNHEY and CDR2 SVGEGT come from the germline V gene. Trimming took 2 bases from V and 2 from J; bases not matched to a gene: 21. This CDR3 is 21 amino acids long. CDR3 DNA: TGTGCCAGCAGTTACAATCCCGGACCAGGAACTAGCGGAGGCCCCACAGATACGCAGTATTTT. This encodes CASSYNPGPGTSGGPTDTQYF.

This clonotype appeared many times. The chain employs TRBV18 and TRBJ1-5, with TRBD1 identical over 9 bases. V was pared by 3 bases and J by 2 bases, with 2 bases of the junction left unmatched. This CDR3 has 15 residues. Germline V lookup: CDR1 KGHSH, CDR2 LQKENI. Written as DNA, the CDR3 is TGTGCCAGCTCACCCGGGACAGGGCGCAATCAGCCCCAGCATTTT. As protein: CASSPGTGRNQPQHF. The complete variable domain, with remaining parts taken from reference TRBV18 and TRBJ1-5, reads NAGVMQNPRHLVRRRGQEARLRCSPMKGHSHVYWYRQLPEEGLKFMVYLQKENIIDESGMPKERFSAEFPKEGPSILRIQQVVRGDSAAYFCASSPGTGRNQPQHFGDGTRLSIL.

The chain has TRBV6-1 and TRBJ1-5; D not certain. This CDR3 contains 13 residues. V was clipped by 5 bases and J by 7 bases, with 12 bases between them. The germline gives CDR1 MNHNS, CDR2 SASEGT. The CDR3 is CASSRDSQQPQHF. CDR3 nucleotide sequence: TGTGCCAGCAGTCGGGATTCCCAGCAGCCCCAGCATTTT.

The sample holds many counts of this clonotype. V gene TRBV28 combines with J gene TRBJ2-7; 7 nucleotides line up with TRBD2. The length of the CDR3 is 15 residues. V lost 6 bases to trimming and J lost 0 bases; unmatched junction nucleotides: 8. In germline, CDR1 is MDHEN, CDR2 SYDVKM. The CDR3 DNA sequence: TGTGCCAGCAGCCCGATCCGGACTAGCTCCTACGAGCAGTACTTC. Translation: CASSPIRTSSYEQYF.

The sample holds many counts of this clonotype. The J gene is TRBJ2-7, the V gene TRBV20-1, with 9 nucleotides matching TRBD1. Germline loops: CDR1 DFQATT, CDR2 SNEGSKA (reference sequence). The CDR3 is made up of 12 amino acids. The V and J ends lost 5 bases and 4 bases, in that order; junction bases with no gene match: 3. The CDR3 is CSAGDREYEQYF. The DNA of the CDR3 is TGCAGTGCTGGGGACAGGGAGTACGAGCAGTACTTC.

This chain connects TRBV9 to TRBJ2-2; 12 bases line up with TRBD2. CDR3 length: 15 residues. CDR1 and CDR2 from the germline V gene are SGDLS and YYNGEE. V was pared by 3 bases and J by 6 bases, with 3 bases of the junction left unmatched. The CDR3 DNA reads TGTGCCAGCAGCGGCGGACTAGCGGGACCCGGGGAGCTGTTTTTT. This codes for CASSGGLAGPGELFF. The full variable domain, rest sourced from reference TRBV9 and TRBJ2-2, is DSGVTQTPKHLITATGQRVTLRCSPRSGDLSVYWYQQSLDQGLQFLIQYYNGEERAKGNILERFSAQQFPDLHSELNLSSLELGDSALYFCASSGGLAGPGELFFGEGSRLTVL.

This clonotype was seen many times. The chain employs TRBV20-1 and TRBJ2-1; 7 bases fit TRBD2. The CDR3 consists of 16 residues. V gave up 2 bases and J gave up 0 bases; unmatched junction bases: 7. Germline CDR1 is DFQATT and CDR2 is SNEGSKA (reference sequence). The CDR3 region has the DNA TGCAGTGCTAGATCGGCTAGCGGCAGCTCCTACAATGAGCAGTTCTTC. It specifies CSARSASGSSYNEQFF.

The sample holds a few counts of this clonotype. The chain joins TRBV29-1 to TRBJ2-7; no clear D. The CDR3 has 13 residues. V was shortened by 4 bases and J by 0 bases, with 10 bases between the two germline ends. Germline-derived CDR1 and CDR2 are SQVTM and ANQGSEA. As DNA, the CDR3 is TGCAGCGTTGCGCAGCGTCTCTCCTACGAGCAGTACTTC. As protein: CSVAQRLSYEQYF.

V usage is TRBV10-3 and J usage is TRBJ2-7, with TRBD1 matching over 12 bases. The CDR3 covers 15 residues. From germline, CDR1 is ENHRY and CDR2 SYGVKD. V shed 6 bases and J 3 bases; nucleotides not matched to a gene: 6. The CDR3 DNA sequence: TGTGCCATCAGGCCGGGGACAGGGGGCGTCTACGAGCAGTACTTC. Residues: CAIRPGTGGVYEQYF.

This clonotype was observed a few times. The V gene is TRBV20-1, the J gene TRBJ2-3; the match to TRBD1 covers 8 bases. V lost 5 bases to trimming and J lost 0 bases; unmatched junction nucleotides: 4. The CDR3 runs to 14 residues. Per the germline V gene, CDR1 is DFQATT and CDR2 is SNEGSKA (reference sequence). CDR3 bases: TGCAGTGCTGCCGGACAGGGAAGCACAGATACGCAGTATTTT. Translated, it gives CSAAGQGSTDTQYF.

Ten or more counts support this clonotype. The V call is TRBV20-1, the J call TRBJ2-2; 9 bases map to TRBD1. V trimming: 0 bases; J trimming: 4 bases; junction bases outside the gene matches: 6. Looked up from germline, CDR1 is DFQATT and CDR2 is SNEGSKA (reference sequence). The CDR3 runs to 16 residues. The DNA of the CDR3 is TGCAGTGCTAGAGATGTCGAGGACAGGGGCACCGGGGAGCTGTTTTTT. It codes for CSARDVEDRGTGELFF.

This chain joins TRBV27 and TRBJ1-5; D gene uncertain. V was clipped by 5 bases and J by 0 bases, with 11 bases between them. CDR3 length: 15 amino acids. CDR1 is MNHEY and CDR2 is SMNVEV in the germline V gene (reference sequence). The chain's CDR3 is CASSENNYSNQPQHF. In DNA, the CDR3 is TGTGCCAGCAGTGAGAACAATTATAGCAATCAGCCCCAGCATTTT.

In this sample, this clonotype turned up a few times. CDR3 nucleotides: TGTGCCAGCAGCTATACTAGCCGTCAGTACTTC. Its translation is CASSYTSRQYF. The genes are TRBV7-2 and TRBJ2-4, with TRBD2 as a possible D gene (6 bases). The ends were cut back, 4 bases at V and 12 bases at J, with 10 bases in the middle. Germline loops: CDR1 SGHTA, CDR2 FQGNSA. The CDR3 has 11 residues.

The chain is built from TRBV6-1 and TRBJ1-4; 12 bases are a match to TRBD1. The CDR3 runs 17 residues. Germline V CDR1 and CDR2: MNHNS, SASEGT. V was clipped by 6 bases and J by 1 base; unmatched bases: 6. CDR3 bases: TGTGCCAGCAGCCAGGGACAGGGGGCTGTAACTAATGAAAAACTGTTTTTT. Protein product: CASSQGQGAVTNEKLFF.

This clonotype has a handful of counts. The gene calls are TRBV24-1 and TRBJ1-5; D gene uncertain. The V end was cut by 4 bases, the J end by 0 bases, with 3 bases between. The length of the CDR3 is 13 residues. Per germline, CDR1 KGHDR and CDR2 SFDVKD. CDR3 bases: TGTGCCACCAGTGACCTTAGCAATCAGCCCCAGCATTTT. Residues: CATSDLSNQPQHF.

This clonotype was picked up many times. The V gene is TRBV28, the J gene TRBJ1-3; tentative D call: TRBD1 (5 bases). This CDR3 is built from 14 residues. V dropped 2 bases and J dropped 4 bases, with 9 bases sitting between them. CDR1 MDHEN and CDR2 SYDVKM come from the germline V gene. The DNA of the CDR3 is TGTGCCAGCAGTTTACTCGCAGGGGGAAACACCATATATTTT. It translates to CASSLLAGGNTIYF.

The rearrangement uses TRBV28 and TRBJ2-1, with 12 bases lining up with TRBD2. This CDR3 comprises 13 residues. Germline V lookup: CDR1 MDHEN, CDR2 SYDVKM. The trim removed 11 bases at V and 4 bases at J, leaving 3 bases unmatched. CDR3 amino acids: CAAGTSGYNEQFF. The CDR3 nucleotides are TGTGCCGCGGGGACTAGCGGGTACAATGAGCAGTTCTTC.

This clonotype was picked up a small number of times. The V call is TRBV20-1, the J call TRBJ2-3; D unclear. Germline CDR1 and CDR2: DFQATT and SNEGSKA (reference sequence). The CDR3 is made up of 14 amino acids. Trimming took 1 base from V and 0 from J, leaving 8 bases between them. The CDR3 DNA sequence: TGCAGTGCTAGAGTGGTGGTGAGCACAGATACGCAGTATTTT. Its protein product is CSARVVVSTDTQYF.